Shown below are 23 T cell receptor beta chains from a single sample sequenced in a study of T-cell memory formation after mild COVID-19. MiXCR, run by TCRdb on the 5' RACE reads, gives a single entry per CDR3 protein. The sample holds 500,000 to 650,000 distinct CDR3 sequences, roughly 20% seen once. The specimen sequenced was PBMCs or a T cell subset sorted from them (not recorded which). The receptor set was obtained from an adult woman who had mild COVID-19 (a few samples of this study predate the infection). Cell type and time point are not known.

This clonotype was counted only a few times. The genes are TRBV7-9 and TRBJ2-1; TRBD1 agrees at 12 bases. Looked up from germline, CDR1 is SEHNR and CDR2 is FQNEAQ (reference sequence). V lost 4 bases to trimming and J lost 9 bases; unmatched junction nucleotides: 4. The length of the CDR3 is 14 residues. This CDR3 is CASSSGTGGFEQFF. The CDR3, as DNA: TGTGCCAGCAGCTCCGGGACAGGGGGCTTTGAGCAGTTCTTC.

This clonotype occurred a few times. CDR3 nucleotide sequence: TGTGCCAGCAGCTCGGACAGGGGGCTTCGGGGCTACACCTTC. Residues: CASSSDRGLRGYTF. The chain recombines TRBV5-5 with TRBJ1-2, with 11 nucleotides matching TRBD1. The CDR3 has 14 residues. The trim removed 3 bases at V and 8 bases at J, leaving 6 bases unmatched. CDR1 is SGHKS and CDR2 is YYEKEE in the germline V gene (reference sequence).

The gene calls are TRBV12-3 or TRBV12-4 and TRBJ2-3, with 7 bases that match TRBD1. The CDR3 is 13 residues long. The V and J ends lost 7 bases and 0 bases, in that order; junction bases with no gene match: 1. CDR3 loop: CASKTGSTDTQYF. CDR3 DNA: TGTGCCAGCAAGACAGGGAGCACAGATACGCAGTATTTT.

This clonotype was detected a few times. This sequence joins TRBV11-3 and TRBJ2-7; D unclear. The V gene lost 5 bases and the J gene lost 2 bases, with 13 bases spanning the gap. This CDR3 is built from 14 residues. The germline V gene encodes CDR1 SGHNT and CDR2 YENEEA. CDR3 sequence reads: CASSPPDAPYEQYF. The CDR3 DNA is TGTGCCAGCAGCCCACCAGACGCCCCCTACGAGCAGTACTTC.

The chain combines TRBV2 with TRBJ2-5; 11 bases line up with TRBD2. The J segment lost 4 bases and the V segment lost 9 bases, leaving 10 bases of the junction unmatched. The CDR3 has 15 amino acids. The germline gives CDR1 SNHLY, CDR2 FYNNEI. The CDR3 DNA reads as TGTGCCAGTGGAACGGGTAGCGGGGGGGCAGAGACCCAGTACTTC. Translating it yields CASGTGSGGAETQYF. The variable domain in full, with the rest retrieved from reference TRBV2 and TRBJ2-5, is EPEVTQTPSHQVTQMGQEVILRCVPISNHLYFYWYRQILGQKVEFLVSFYNNEISEKSEIFDDQFSVERPDGSNFTLKIRSTKLEDSAMYFCASGTGSGGAETQYFGPGTRLLVL.

The gene calls are TRBV4-2 and TRBJ1-1, with 9 bases fitting TRBD1. Per germline, CDR1 LGHNA and CDR2 YNFKEQ. V trimming: 1 base; J trimming: 3 bases; junction bases outside the gene matches: 0. This CDR3 has 14 residues. CDR3 DNA: TGTGCCAGCAGCCAAGGGGACAGGGACACTGAAGCTTTCTTT. This codes for CASSQGDRDTEAFF.

The rearrangement uses TRBV5-1 and TRBJ2-7; 9 bases are shared with TRBD1. With 4 bases clipped from V and 6 bases from J, the junction kept 23 bases outside the gene matches. Germline V gives CDR1 SGHRS, CDR2 YFSETQ. The CDR3 totals 19 residues. The CDR3 DNA follows: TGCGCCAGCAGCCCCTACGTTGGGACAGGGTACCCCCGCGGGTTCGAGCAGTACTTC. Its translation is CASSPYVGTGYPRGFEQYF.

The table lists this clonotype with a few counts. V and J are TRBV7-8 and TRBJ1-2, with 9 bases matching TRBD1. This CDR3 has 18 amino acids. V shed 2 bases and J 5 bases; nucleotides not matched to a gene: 15. Per the germline V gene, CDR1 is SGHVS and CDR2 is FQNEAQ. The chain's CDR3 is CASSLYQPTTGGLYGYTF. DNA for the CDR3: TGTGCCAGCAGCTTATACCAACCGACGACAGGGGGGCTTTATGGCTACACCTTC.

The J gene is TRBJ2-2, the V gene TRBV24-1; D not resolved. Trimming took 5 bases from V and 0 from J, leaving 12 bases between them. Germline values: CDR1 KGHDR, CDR2 SFDVKD. The CDR3 length is 16 residues. CDR3 nucleotides: TGTGCCACCAGTGCTACAGTTCCCGCGAACACCGGGGAGCTGTTTTTT. Its protein is CATSATVPANTGELFF.

J is TRBJ2-7 and V is TRBV29-1; 7 bases line up with TRBD1. Germline CDR1 is SQVTM and CDR2 is ANQGSEA. With V trimmed by 7 bases and J by 0 bases, 9 bases remained unmatched. This CDR3 has 14 residues. The CDR3 DNA follows: TGCAGCGCCGTCCCGGGACAGTCCTCCTACGAGCAGTACTTC. This sequence encodes CSAVPGQSSYEQYF.

This clonotype was observed a few times. The V gene is TRBV5-6, the J gene TRBJ2-5; D assignment may be TRBD1 or TRBD2 (6 bases each). Trimming took 4 bases from V and 5 from J, leaving 24 bases between them. Germline lookup yields CDR1 SGHDT and CDR2 YYEEEE. CDR3 length equals 17 residues. Here the CDR3 DNA reads TGTGCCAGCAGCCGGGGAAGGGGGGCTGCTCTTCTGGAGACCCAGTACTTC. It yields the protein CASSRGRGAALLETQYF. Complete variable domain (other parts from reference TRBV5-6 and TRBJ2-5): DAGVTQSPTHLIKTRGQQVTLRCSPKSGHDTVSWYQQALGQGPQFIFQYYEEEERQRGNFPDRFSGHQFPNYSSELNVNALLLGDSALYLCASSRGRGAALLETQYFGPGTRLLVL.

This clonotype appeared many times. The CDR3 sequence: CASSLGRIGTPTDTQYF. As DNA, the CDR3 is TGTGCCAGCAGCTTAGGCCGGATAGGGACCCCCACAGATACGCAGTATTTT. This chain connects TRBV7-8 to TRBJ2-3; possibly TRBD1 or TRBD2 for D (5 bases each). Trimming took off 1 base at V and 2 bases at J, with 16 bases between the two ends. CDR3 length: 17 residues. The germline CDR1 and CDR2 sequences are SGHVS and FQNEAQ.

This clonotype was picked up a small number of times. This chain joins TRBV4-1 and TRBJ2-5, with 7 bases that match TRBD2. CDR3 size: 16 residues. In germline, CDR1 is MGHRA, CDR2 YSYEKL. V was pared by 1 base and J by 4 bases, with 9 bases of the junction left unmatched. CDR3 coding DNA: TGCGCCAGCAGCCAAGTAGGAGCGGGGTTGGGAGAGACCCAGTACTTC. This translates into CASSQVGAGLGETQYF.

This rearrangement joins TRBV3-1 to TRBJ1-1; D remains ambiguous. Germline CDR1 reads LGHDT; CDR2 reads YNNKEL (reference sequence). The CDR3 runs 15 residues. The V gene lost 4 bases and the J gene lost 4 bases, with 16 bases spanning the gap. The CDR3 here is CASSRGGQMGTEAFF. Written as DNA, the CDR3 is TGTGCCAGCAGCCGAGGAGGCCAAATGGGCACTGAAGCTTTCTTT. The variable domain in full, with the rest retrieved from reference TRBV3-1 and TRBJ1-1, is DTAVSQTPKYLVTQMGNDKSIKCEQNLGHDTMYWYKQDSKKFLKIMFSYNNKELIINETVPNRFSPKSPDKAHLNLHINSLELGDSAVYFCASSRGGQMGTEAFFGQGTRLTVV.

This sequence joins TRBV20-1 and TRBJ2-3; D is possibly TRBD1 or TRBD2 (5 bases each). V lost 0 bases and J lost 5, with 15 bases in between. CDR3 length: 15 amino acids. The germline V gene has CDR1 DFQATT and CDR2 SNEGSKA (reference sequence). The CDR3 region is CSARDGLRDRDTQYF. The CDR3 DNA reads as TGCAGTGCTAGAGACGGGTTAAGGGACCGAGATACGCAGTATTTT.

This chain connects TRBV29-1 to TRBJ1-1, with D uncertain. The CDR3 has 15 residues. The V and J ends lost 4 bases and 0 bases respectively, with 15 bases between them. CDR1 is SQVTM, CDR2 ANQGSEA, per germline. CDR3 protein: CSVVVQRFMNTEAFF. The DNA for the CDR3 is TGCAGCGTTGTAGTACAGCGTTTTATGAACACTGAAGCTTTCTTT.

The table lists this clonotype with many counts. The chain uses TRBV7-6 and TRBJ2-3; D uncertain. The length of the CDR3 is 11 residues. From germline, CDR1 is SGHVS and CDR2 FNYEAQ. V lost 5 bases and J lost 7, with 7 bases in between. CDR3 residues: CASSERYTQYF. As DNA, the CDR3 is TGTGCCAGCAGCGAACGCTATACGCAGTATTTT.

A few counts support this clonotype. The V call is TRBV19, the J call TRBJ2-5; 8 positions match TRBD2. Germline CDR1 LNHDA, CDR2 SQIVND (reference sequence). The CDR3 runs to 15 residues. Trimming cost V 5 bases and J 5 bases; bases outside gene matches: 10. The CDR3: CASSDSGAGTETQYF. The CDR3 coding sequence is TGTGCCAGTAGTGATAGCGGGGCAGGAACGGAGACCCAGTACTTC. Filled out from reference TRBV19 and TRBJ2-5, the complete variable domain reads DGGITQSPKYLFRKEGQNVTLSCEQNLNHDAMYWYRQDPGQGLRLIYYSQIVNDFQKGDIAEGYSVSREKKESFPLTVTSAQKNPTAFYLCASSDSGAGTETQYFGPGTRLLVL.

The chain employs TRBV7-3 and TRBJ2-5; a weak D match, TRBD1 (5 bases). Trimming left V 0 bases short and J 3 bases short, with 11 bases between. CDR1 is SGHTA and CDR2 is FQGTGA in the germline V gene. The CDR3 has 15 amino acids. The CDR3 reads CASSLTGRAEETQYF. In nucleotides, the CDR3 is TGTGCCAGCAGCTTAACTGGCAGGGCTGAAGAGACCCAGTACTTC.

In this sample, this clonotype turned up a few times. This chain uses TRBV12-5 with TRBJ2-3; D is unresolved. V was cut by 0 bases and J by 8 bases, with 6 bases left in between. Looked up from germline, CDR1 is LGHNT and CDR2 is FRNRAP. This CDR3 is 12 amino acids long. The CDR3 here is CASGLVEATQYF. The CDR3 coding sequence is TGTGCTAGTGGTTTGGTGGAAGCTACGCAGTATTTT. Filled out from reference TRBV12-5 and TRBJ2-3, the complete variable domain reads DARVTQTPRHKVTEMGQEVTMRCQPILGHNTVFWYRQTMMQGLELLAYFRNRAPLDDSGMPKDRFSAEMPDATLATLKIQPSEPRDSAVYFCASGLVEATQYFGPGTRLTVL.

The chain links TRBV27 to TRBJ1-5, with D uncertain. Trimming removed 3 bases from V and 0 bases from J, with 9 bases in between. This CDR3 spans 15 amino acids. Germline-derived CDR1 and CDR2 are MNHEY and SMNVEV (reference sequence). CDR3 sequence reads: CASSLEPYSNQPQHF. For the CDR3, the DNA is TGTGCCAGCAGTTTGGAGCCTTATAGCAATCAGCCCCAGCATTTT.

This clonotype was recorded a few times. V usage is TRBV7-3 and J usage is TRBJ2-3; the match to TRBD2 covers 12 bases. The CDR3 totals 16 residues. From germline, CDR1 is SGHTA and CDR2 FQGTGA. J gave up 0 bases and V 6 bases, and 4 bases lay outside the gene matches. The CDR3 coding sequence is TGTGCCAGCAGTCTTCTAGCGGGAGGGAGCACAGATACGCAGTATTTT. Amino acids: CASSLLAGGSTDTQYF.

This clonotype was detected a few times. J is TRBJ1-2 and V is TRBV12-3 or TRBV12-4, with D uncertain. Trimming removed 5 bases at V and 0 bases at J, with 7 bases between. This CDR3 has 13 amino acids. CDR3 coding DNA: TGTGCCAGCAGTCCCGAAGCTAACTATGGCTACACCTTC. This gives the protein CASSPEANYGYTF.